Shown below are 5 T cell receptor beta chains from a single sample sequenced in a study of cytomegalovirus exposure and HLA in healthy donors. It was with 60 Vbeta and 13 Jbeta primers that the PCR ran. TCRdb's table, derived via immunoSEQ multiplex PCR, lists solely in-frame clones and lacks some. This table holds 200,000 to 250,000 clones, about 89% found once. Source material: PBMCs. These TCRs come from a woman aged 18-29 years in good health and CMV-seronegative.

The chain uses TRBV5-6 and TRBJ1-4; D possibly corresponds to TRBD1 (6 bases). V lost 0 bases and J 7 bases, leaving 16 bases between the germline ends. The CDR3 consists of 16 residues. From germline, CDR1 is SGHDT and CDR2 YYEEEE. CDR3 sequence: CASSLAGGRGTEKLFF. CDR3 nucleotides: TGTGCCAGCAGCTTGGCGGGGGGCAGGGGTACTGAAAAACTGTTTTTT.

The chain has TRBV7-2 and TRBJ2-1; the match to TRBD2 covers 12 bases. J was trimmed by 2 bases and V by 5 bases; bases with no gene match: 10. The CDR3 spans 18 residues. Per germline, CDR1 SGHTA and CDR2 FQGNSA. CDR3 residues: CASSRTGGLAGAYNEQFF. The CDR3, as DNA: TGTGCCAGCAGCCGAACCGGGGGACTAGCGGGTGCCTACAATGAGCAGTTCTTC.

This CDR3 reads CASSQDQGFETQYF. CDR3 coding DNA: TGTGCCAGCAGCCAAGACCAGGGATTTGAGACCCAGTACTTC. The chain combines TRBV4-2 with TRBJ2-5, with a tentative D call TRBD1 (5 bases). CDR3 length: 14 residues. V gave up 0 bases and J gave up 5 bases, with 10 bases separating them. Germline V gene sequence: CDR1 LGHNA, CDR2 YNFKEQ.

V gene TRBV27 combines with J gene TRBJ1-5, with D possibly TRBD1 on 6 matching bases. From germline, CDR1 is MNHEY and CDR2 SMNVEV (reference sequence). The CDR3 length is 18 residues. Trimming removed 5 bases from V and 1 base from J, with 21 bases in between. The chain's CDR3 is CASSPGWEGGKSNQPQHF. Here the CDR3 DNA reads TGTGCCAGCAGTCCGGGGTGGGAGGGGGGGAAGAGCAATCAGCCCCAGCATTTT.

This chain links TRBV5-6 with TRBJ2-1, with D perhaps TRBD1 (7 bases). This CDR3 spans 17 amino acids. CDR1 and CDR2 (germline): SGHDT, YYEEEE. V lost 4 bases and J 7 bases, leaving 24 bases between the germline ends. CDR3 loop: CASSPRRDREDGNEQFF. The CDR3 DNA sequence: TGTGCCAGCAGCCCTCGCCGCGACAGGGAGGATGGGAATGAGCAGTTCTTC.